Described below is a single T cell receptor beta chain sequence and its context. The data are from a study of blood T cell repertoires in COVID-19. Germline CDR1 reads MGHDK; CDR2 reads SYGVNS. V was clipped by 1 base and J by 7 bases, with 11 bases between them. There are 15 residues in the CDR3. Generated by immunoSEQ multiplex PCR, the TCRdb table keeps only in-frame clones and is missing some. Of more than 60,000 clones in the sample, approximately 85% were seen once. The genes are TRBV25-1 and TRBJ1-6, with D perhaps TRBD1 (5 bases). The sequenced sample was peripheral blood. This clonotype originated in a human donor in a cohort sampled during active COVID-19. CDR3 protein: CASSESRVKNSPLHF. CDR3 DNA sequence: TGTGCCAGCAGTGAATCCAGGGTGAAGAATTCACCCCTCCACTTT.